This T cell receptor (beta chain) originates from a study of PD-1 blockade in classical Hodgkin lymphoma. Study-level findings and limits: Undefined causes, possibly disease activity or prior therapy, underlie the repertoire differences. Healthy donors were reported to have higher baseline TCR diversity than newly diagnosed patients. Patients with a complete response exhibited baseline diversity comparable to newly diagnosed patients. Individuals who commenced nivolumab within less than 1 year of ASCT were excluded.

Of note for this clone: Its antigen is as yet unknown.

In every patient, relapse followed autologous stem cell transplantation, while exposure to brentuximab vedotin differed. Trimming pared 0 bases from V and 7 bases from J, leaving 22 bases between. The CDR3 has 18 amino acids. Germline assignment: CDR1 SGHKS and CDR2 YYEKEE (reference sequence). Using immunoSEQ multiplex PCR, the repertoire was profiled, and TCRdb retains in-frame clones only, with some absent. This table holds 9,000 to 10,000 clones, around nine tenths found once. Here the sequenced sample was peripheral blood mononuclear cells (PBMCs), taken at baseline. The receptor was isolated from a human donor with classical Hodgkin lymphoma. The chain couples TRBV5-5 to TRBJ1-4, with a tentative D call TRBD1 (6 bases). The CDR3 DNA reads as TGTGCCAGCAGCTTGGCACCAAGTATTGGGGGCCTAGGTGAAAAACTGTTTTTT. It translates to CASSLAPSIGGLGEKLFF.